This TCR beta chain was found in a study of a mutant IDH1 vaccine in newly diagnosed glioma. Background on the study: Vaccines were first given 4-6 weeks after radiotherapy alone, or with temozolomide cycles.

This clone was recorded once. Its antigen is not known. With 0 bases removed from V and 0 bases from J, the gap between germline ends came to 6 bases. This CDR3 is 14 amino acids long. Germline V gene lookup returns CDR1 SGHRS and CDR2 YFSETQ. As to time point: week 35, safety follow-up. Every vaccination contained 300 ug of the mutant IDH1 20-mer peptide and was paired with topical imiquimod. Method: immunoSEQ multiplex PCR; TCRdb's copy keeps in-frame clones and lacks some. The table records 40,000 to 55,000 clones, 65% to 80% of them present only once. This TCR was sampled from a man aged 35 to 55 with glioma. Sequenced here: PBMCs, sampled from a glioma patient whose treatment included an IDH1 peptide vaccine. This chain connects TRBV5-1 to TRBJ1-2; the D is unclear. The CDR3 DNA reads TGCGCCAGCAGCTTGGAACTCCCTAACTATGGCTACACCTTC. This gives the protein CASSLELPNYGYTF.